Shown below are 5 T cell receptor beta chains from a single sample sequenced in a study of shared T cell receptors in the human thymus. The protocol was immunoSEQ multiplex PCR, while the TCRdb copy is restricted to in-frame clones and leaves out a portion. The table lists roughly 500,000 clones, about four fifths of them singletons. This sample was also put to use in a study of human thymus T cells.

The sequenced sample was thymocytes. The source is a boy younger than two with a congenital heart defect.

This chain joins TRBV4-2 and TRBJ2-7; TRBD2 agrees at 8 bases. The junction had 11 bases not matched to a gene; V was cut back by 4 bases and J by 6 bases. Germline CDR1 is LGHNA and CDR2 is YNFKEQ. The CDR3 contains 15 residues. In nucleotides, the CDR3 is TGTGCCAGCAGCCTAGGCAAGCGGGAGTCCCCCGAGCAGTACTTC. This codes for CASSLGKRESPEQYF.

V gene TRBV5-4 combines with J gene TRBJ2-2; TRBD2 agrees at 13 bases. The germline V gene has CDR1 SGHNT and CDR2 YYREEE (reference sequence). CDR3 length: 19 amino acids. V was pared by 0 bases and J by 4 bases, with 9 bases of the junction left unmatched. The CDR3 nucleotides read TGTGCCAGCAGCTTGGGAGGGACTAGCGGGGAGGAGGGCACCGGGGAGCTGTTTTTT. Encoded protein: CASSLGGTSGEEGTGELFF.

This clone was counted a single time. V is TRBV10-1 and J is TRBJ2-7; D is perhaps TRBD2 (6 bases). Germline loops: CDR1 WNHNN, CDR2 SYGVQD (reference sequence). The CDR3 extends over 15 amino acids. The V and J ends lost 4 bases and 6 bases respectively, with 19 bases between them. This CDR3 is CASSGRGLRFREQYF. CDR3 nucleotide sequence: TGCGCCAGCAGTGGCCGGGGACTGAGGTTTCGCGAGCAGTACTTC.

In nucleotides, the CDR3 is TGCAGCGTTCCTGATAGCGAAGAGACCCAGTACTTC. This gives the protein CSVPDSEETQYF. J is TRBJ2-5 and V is TRBV29-1; D perhaps matches TRBD2 (5 bases). The V end lost 5 bases, the J end lost 3 bases, and 10 bases lay between the germline ends. From germline, CDR1 is SQVTM and CDR2 ANQGSEA. The CDR3 covers 12 residues. The variable domain in full, completed from reference TRBV29-1 and TRBJ2-5, reads SAVISQKPSRDICQRGTSLTIQCQVDSQVTMMFWYRQQPGQSLTLIATANQGSEATYESGFVIDKFPISRPNLTFSTLTVSNMSPEDSSIYLCSVPDSEETQYFGPGTRLLVL.

This clone was detected only once. The chain has TRBV9 and TRBJ2-3; possibly TRBD2 for D (5 bases). This CDR3 is 16 amino acids long. Germline V gene sequence: CDR1 SGDLS, CDR2 YYNGEE. Trimming left V 2 bases short and J 5 bases short, with 18 bases between. CDR3 nucleotide sequence: TGTGCCAGCAGCGTGGGCTGGGAGCGGAAGGTAGATACGCAGTATTTT. This sequence encodes CASSVGWERKVDTQYF. Full variable domain (missing parts from reference TRBV9 and TRBJ2-3): DSGVTQTPKHLITATGQRVTLRCSPRSGDLSVYWYQQSLDQGLQFLIQYYNGEERAKGNILERFSAQQFPDLHSELNLSSLELGDSALYFCASSVGWERKVDTQYFGPGTRLTVL.